This TCR beta chain was identified during a study of blood T cell repertoires in COVID-19. Study at large: COVID-19 samples, acute and convalescent, were from the United States, Italy and Spain. T cells, B-cell-depleted T cells, or PBMCs supplied cDNA or gDNA.

The CDR3 is 13 residues long. CDR1 and CDR2 from the germline V gene are SGHAT and FQDESV (reference sequence). The ends were cut back, 6 bases at V and 3 bases at J, with 12 bases in the middle. Authors' data handling: Amplification of reference gene primers was used by the study to estimate nucleated cell counts. Clones were read by immunoSEQ multiplex PCR, and TCRdb kept only the in-frame ones, dropping some. V and J calls plus clone size are reproduced from that table; the DNA served to infer D and trimming. The table lists 100,000 to 150,000 clones, approximately 80% of them singletons. This clonotype was sampled from a woman aged 60-70 years with active or convalescent COVID-19. The chain is built from TRBV11-1 and TRBJ2-7; maybe TRBD2 (6 bases). The source material was peripheral blood. CDR3 amino acids: CASRAAGGYEQYV. The DNA of the CDR3 is TGTGCCAGCAGGGCCGCCGGGGGCTACGAGCAGTACGTC.